A single sample gave rise to the 23 T cell receptor beta chains below, sequenced in a study of regulatory T cells in long-lasting Graves disease. Indicated time point: persistent/refractory GD, antithyroid drugs over 5 years with positive TRAb. Following extraction of RNA from PBMCs, that RNA was used to make the TCR library. Sequencing libraries for TCR beta were prepared with iRepertoire HTBI primers and Arm-PCR of CDR3 regions. TCRdb reprocessed the multiplex PCR reads with MiXCR, giving one entry per CDR3 protein. Here the sample spans about 660,000 distinct CDR3 sequences, around 30% being singletons. The sample in question was peripheral blood mononuclear cells (PBMCs), obtained when the disease was refractory, from a patient treated with antithyroid drugs. These receptors were taken from a female donor with Graves disease.

The chain recombines TRBV3-1 with TRBJ1-2, with a tentative D call TRBD1 (6 bases). V lost 1 base to trimming and J lost 4 bases, with 10 bases between them. The CDR3 loop spans 14 amino acids. From germline, CDR1 is LGHDT and CDR2 YNNKEL (reference sequence). CDR3 region: CASSQGGGLYGYTF. The CDR3 DNA follows: TGTGCCAGCAGCCAAGGAGGGGGTCTCTATGGCTACACCTTC.

This clonotype was seen repeatedly, ten times or more. The chain is built from TRBV12-3 or TRBV12-4 and TRBJ2-5; D call uncertain. V lost 3 bases, J lost 9 bases, and 11 bases lay in between. This CDR3 has 12 residues. DNA of the CDR3: TGTGCCAGCAGTTTGTACATCTCGCCCCAGTACTTC. It codes for CASSLYISPQYF.

This clonotype was found a few times. The chain links TRBV28 to TRBJ2-4, with D perhaps given as TRBD1 or TRBD2 (5 bases each). Germline assignment: CDR1 MDHEN and CDR2 SYDVKM. The CDR3 extends over 15 amino acids. V was pared by 2 bases and J by 3 bases, with 11 bases between. CDR3 region: CASSLRGVGKNIQYF. CDR3 nucleotides: TGTGCCAGCAGTTTAAGGGGAGTCGGCAAAAACATTCAGTACTTC. Combining the CDR3 with reference TRBV28 and TRBJ2-4 gives the whole variable domain DVKVTQSSRYLVKRTGEKVFLECVQDMDHENMFWYRQDPGLGLRLIYFSYDVKMKEKGDIPEGYSVSREKKERFSLILESASTNQTSMYLCASSLRGVGKNIQYFGAGTRLSVL.

The V gene is TRBV7-2, the J gene TRBJ1-5; D ambiguous. Trimming cost V 3 bases and J 5 bases, with 5 bases left between them. The CDR3 is 12 residues long. Per the germline V gene, CDR1 is SGHTA and CDR2 is FQGNSA. CDR3: CASSFADQPQHF. As DNA, the CDR3 is TGTGCCAGCAGCTTCGCGGATCAGCCCCAGCATTTT.

V and J are TRBV19 and TRBJ1-4; D gene ambiguous. This CDR3 is 15 amino acids long. Germline CDR1 is LNHDA and CDR2 is SQIVND (reference sequence). V gave up 9 bases and J gave up 0 bases, with 14 bases separating them. This chain's CDR3 is CASSPTGTTNEKLFF. The CDR3 DNA is TGTGCCAGCAGCCCCACCGGGACAACTAATGAAAAACTGTTTTTT.

This clonotype was detected a few times. The chain links TRBV20-1 to TRBJ1-1, with 9 positions matching TRBD1. This CDR3 contains 16 residues. V was pared by 3 bases and J by 6 bases, with 14 bases of the junction left unmatched. Germline V lookup: CDR1 DFQATT, CDR2 SNEGSKA (reference sequence). Here the CDR3 reads CSASPGQGFGSAEAFF. In DNA, the CDR3 is TGCAGTGCTAGTCCGGGACAGGGTTTCGGTTCAGCTGAAGCTTTCTTT.

The gene calls are TRBV6-2 or TRBV6-3 and TRBJ2-7, with D possibly called TRBD1 or TRBD2 (5 bases each). Germline-derived CDR1 and CDR2 are MNHEY and SVGEGT. The CDR3 runs to 14 residues. The germline V and J ends were trimmed by 7 bases and 0 bases, with 13 bases remaining between them. The CDR3 is CASKVGRTSYEQYF. For the CDR3, the DNA is TGTGCCAGCAAAGTGGGACGGACCTCCTACGAGCAGTACTTC.

This clonotype has only a few counts. V gene TRBV6-1 combines with J gene TRBJ2-5; D is unresolved. V was shortened by 5 bases and J by 1 base, with 8 bases between the two germline ends. This CDR3 comprises 13 residues. CDR1 is MNHNS and CDR2 is SASEGT in the germline V gene. The CDR3 DNA is TGTGCCAGCAGTCGACTCGTCCAAGAGACCCAGTACTTC. It yields the protein CASSRLVQETQYF.

This chain uses TRBV6-5 with TRBJ1-3; unclear D gene. V was cut by 3 bases and J by 4 bases, with 4 bases left in between. CDR3 length equals 12 residues. The germline gives CDR1 MNHEY, CDR2 SVGAGI. For the CDR3, the DNA is TGTGCCAGCAGTTATGAGGGAAACACCATATATTTT. This codes for CASSYEGNTIYF.

This chain's CDR3 is CASSLSGLNNQPQHF. CDR3 coding DNA: TGTGCCAGCAGTTTATCGGGACTGAACAATCAGCCCCAGCATTTT. This chain links TRBV27 with TRBJ1-5; a weak D match, TRBD1 (5 bases). V shed 0 bases and J shed 3 bases, with 9 bases lying between them. The CDR3 spans 15 residues. In germline, CDR1 is MNHEY, CDR2 SMNVEV (reference sequence).

The chain recombines TRBV2 with TRBJ2-5; 7 bases align to TRBD2. J lost 3 bases, V lost 6 bases, and 1 base had no gene match. The CDR3 length is 12 residues. Germline V gives CDR1 SNHLY, CDR2 FYNNEI. Written as DNA, the CDR3 is TGTGCCAGCAGGGCGGGAGAAGAGACCCAGTACTTC. Its protein product is CASRAGEETQYF.

Ten or more counts support this clonotype. This sequence joins TRBV5-1 and TRBJ1-2; D perhaps matches TRBD1 (5 bases). Trimming took 0 bases from V and 3 from J, leaving 9 bases between them. Germline V gene lookup returns CDR1 SGHRS and CDR2 YFSETQ. The CDR3 runs to 14 residues. The CDR3 nucleotides are TGCGCCAGCAGCTTGGAGGGGTTCGACTATGGCTACACCTTC. It yields the protein CASSLEGFDYGYTF.

This rearrangement joins TRBV12-5 to TRBJ1-3; TRBD1 is a possible D gene (5 bases). The V end was cut by 7 bases, the J end by 5 bases, with 15 bases between. Germline CDR1 LGHNT, CDR2 FRNRAP. The CDR3 extends over 14 amino acids. In DNA, the CDR3 is TGTGCTAGTGACTTACAGGATTCGAGAAACACCATATATTTT. Translation: CASDLQDSRNTIYF.

With regard to this clonotype: The conserved phenylalanine or tryptophan is not found at the CDR3 terminus, so this likely reflects a read error. The chain couples TRBV5-6 to TRBJ1-1, with a tentative D call TRBD1 (5 bases). This CDR3 contains 12 residues. Trimming left V 5 bases short and J 2 bases short, with 7 bases between. Germline V gene data show CDR1 as SGHDT and CDR2 as YYEEEE. CDR3 nucleotides: TGTGCCAGCAGTGGGGCCAACACTGAAGCTTTCCTT. This encodes CASSGANTEAFL.

The rearrangement links TRBV19 to TRBJ2-2, with 7 bases identical to TRBD2. Losses at the gene ends were 3 bases for V and 9 bases for J; bases not matched to a gene: 7. Germline V lookup: CDR1 LNHDA, CDR2 SQIVND (reference sequence). CDR3 length: 14 amino acids. The DNA of the CDR3 is TGTGCCAGTAGTATCTTCGGGGGGACTCGGGAGCTGTTTTTT. This sequence encodes CASSIFGGTRELFF.

This clonotype was seen a few times. The chain carries TRBV7-3 and TRBJ1-1; 9 nucleotides match TRBD1. CDR1 and CDR2 (germline): SGHTA, FQGTGA. The CDR3 loop spans 14 amino acids. J was trimmed by 3 bases and V by 5 bases; bases with no gene match: 4. The CDR3 sequence: CASSRWTGDTEAFF. The CDR3 DNA follows: TGTGCCAGCAGCCGGTGGACAGGGGACACTGAAGCTTTCTTT.

This clonotype was seen a single time. V is TRBV30 and J is TRBJ2-2, with D unclear. The CDR3 consists of 11 residues. Per germline, CDR1 GTSNPN and CDR2 SVGIG (reference sequence). Trimming removed 1 base at V and 9 bases at J, with 6 bases between. CDR3 sequence: CAWSGYRELFF. The CDR3, as DNA: TGTGCCTGGAGTGGGTACCGGGAGCTGTTTTTT.

This clonotype was found many times. The V and J genes are TRBV5-1 and TRBJ2-7; D not certain. Germline CDR1 reads SGHRS; CDR2 reads YFSETQ. The V and J ends lost 0 bases and 1 base respectively, with 17 bases between them. This CDR3 comprises 17 residues. The DNA for the CDR3 is TGCGCCAGCAGCTTGGCCTCAAGGCCTGGTGGGTCCTACGAGCAGTACTTC. Protein sequence: CASSLASRPGGSYEQYF.

The V call is TRBV18, the J call TRBJ2-2, with TRBD2 matching over 10 bases. Trimming removed 1 base from V and 7 bases from J; junction bases left unmatched: 6. The CDR3 sequence is 16 residues long. Germline V lookup: CDR1 KGHSH, CDR2 LQKENI. CDR3 in DNA: TGTGCCAGCTCACCACTTCTAGCGGGAGTGAGCGGGGAGCTGTTTTTT. Amino acid sequence: CASSPLLAGVSGELFF.

This clonotype occurred a few times. The chain joins TRBV13 to TRBJ2-7; the match to TRBD2 covers 14 bases. This CDR3 is 15 amino acids long. V trimming: 4 bases; J trimming: 4 bases; junction bases outside the gene matches: 3. Germline CDR1 and CDR2: PRHDT and FYEKMQ (reference sequence). The CDR3 reads CASSSRLAGGYEQYF. The DNA of the CDR3 is TGTGCCAGCAGCTCGAGACTAGCGGGAGGGTACGAGCAGTACTTC.

This rearrangement joins TRBV20-1 to TRBJ1-2; D remains ambiguous. Per germline, CDR1 DFQATT and CDR2 SNEGSKA (reference sequence). The ends were cut back, 6 bases at V and 3 bases at J, with 17 bases in the middle. This CDR3 region has 14 residues. The CDR3 loop reads CSALFGPGDYGYTF. CDR3 DNA: TGCAGTGCACTTTTCGGCCCAGGCGACTATGGCTACACCTTC.

The V gene is TRBV27, the J gene TRBJ2-4; D is undetermined. The germline gives CDR1 MNHEY, CDR2 SMNVEV (reference sequence). The CDR3 sequence is 16 residues long. Trimming took 2 bases from V and 0 from J, leaving 11 bases between them. In DNA, the CDR3 is TGTGCCAGCAGTTTAGTTGCGGAAATAGCCAAAAACATTCAGTACTTC. Translating gives CASSLVAEIAKNIQYF.

This clonotype occurred a few times. The CDR3 bases are TGTGCCAGCAGCAACACCGGGACAGGGAGTTATGGCTACACCTTC. It specifies CASSNTGTGSYGYTF. The gene calls are TRBV6-1 and TRBJ1-2, with 9 positions matching TRBD1. The CDR3 sequence is 15 residues long. Germline lookup yields CDR1 MNHNS and CDR2 SASEGT. The V segment lost 6 bases and the J segment 5 bases; nucleotides outside the gene matches: 10.